The present T cell receptor (beta chain) was sequenced within a study of shared clonotypes between healthy human individuals. Across the whole study: The study used three CD4 naive, three CD4 memory, two CD8 naive and one CD8 memory plate per donor.

Germline-derived CDR1 and CDR2 are SGHTA and FQGNSA. This CDR3 comprises 15 residues. V was cut by 5 bases and J by 0 bases, with 10 bases left in between. Profiled with immunoSEQ multiplex PCR; TCRdb holds only in-frame clones, not every one. The sample has over a million clones; 75% to 85% are singletons. The sequenced material came from memory CD4+ T cells from PBMCs. Subset described: CD45RA-negative fraction. The TCR originated in a man between 18 and 35 years old in good health. Some clones in this sample may be carry-over from other donors' samples. This sequence joins TRBV7-2 and TRBJ2-2; D possibly corresponds to TRBD2 (6 bases). For the CDR3, the DNA is TGTGCCAGCAGCCGGGGCGGGGCGAACACCGGGGAGCTGTTTTTT. Translating gives CASSRGGANTGELFF.